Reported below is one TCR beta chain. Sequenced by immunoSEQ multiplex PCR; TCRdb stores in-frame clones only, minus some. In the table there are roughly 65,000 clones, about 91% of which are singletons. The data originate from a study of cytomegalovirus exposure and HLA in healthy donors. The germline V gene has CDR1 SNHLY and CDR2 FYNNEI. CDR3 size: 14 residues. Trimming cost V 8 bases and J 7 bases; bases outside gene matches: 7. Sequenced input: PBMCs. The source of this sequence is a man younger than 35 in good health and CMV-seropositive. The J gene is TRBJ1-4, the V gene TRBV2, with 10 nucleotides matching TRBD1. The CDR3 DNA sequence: TGTGCCAGCGGCCAGGGACAGGGGTTTGAAAAACTGTTTTTT. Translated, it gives CASGQGQGFEKLFF.